The next 13 T cell receptor beta chains were all read from a single sample in a study of metastatic and nonmetastatic thyroid tumors. Each patient went into thyroid surgery without having received any treatment. TCRdb called clones again from the PCR reads with MiXCR. This sample has some 69,000 clones, with 14% found just once. Sequencing input: blood. The source of these receptors is a male donor with papillary thyroid cancer or a benign thyroid nodule (not recorded which). Some clones in this sample may be carry-over from other donors' samples.

This clone was counted many times. The chain couples TRBV28 to TRBJ1-2; no firm D call. Germline-derived CDR1 and CDR2 are MDHEN and SYDVKM. V was cut by 3 bases and J by 2 bases, with 4 bases left in between. This CDR3 is 12 amino acids long. CDR3 DNA: TGTGCCAGCAGTTTGCAGAACTATGGCTACACCTTC. Translation gives CASSLQNYGYTF.

On this clone: A much larger clone lies a single base off, so this may be a read error. The V and J genes are TRBV6-1 and TRBJ2-2; TRBD2 agrees at 8 bases. Germline CDR1 is MNHNS and CDR2 is SASEGT. This CDR3 spans 13 amino acids. The CDR3 coding sequence is TGTGCCAGTTATAGCGGGGACACCGTGGAGCTGTTTTTT. It yields the protein CASYSGDTVELFF.

This clone was recorded many times. CDR3 loop: CASSYSGSSYNSPLHF. Here the CDR3 DNA reads TGTGCCAGCAGTTACTCGGGGAGCTCCTATAATTCACCCCTCCACTTT. The chain combines TRBV6-5 with TRBJ1-6; D not certain. The CDR3 is 16 residues long. CDR1 and CDR2 from the germline V gene are MNHEY and SVGAGI. The V gene lost 0 bases and the J gene lost 0 bases, with 6 bases spanning the gap.

The chain joins TRBV11-2 to TRBJ2-1, with D tentatively TRBD2 (6 bases). Germline V gene lookup returns CDR1 SGHAT and CDR2 FQNNGV. Between the trimmed V and J ends, which lost 5 bases and 6 bases, there was a span of 17 bases. CDR3 length: 15 amino acids. In DNA, the CDR3 is TGTGCCAGCAGCCCCCGGCTAGCGAGCACCAATGAGCAGTTCTTC. Translation: CASSPRLASTNEQFF. The variable domain in full, completed from reference TRBV11-2 and TRBJ2-1, reads EAGVAQSPRYKIIEKRQSVAFWCNPISGHATLYWYQQILGQGPKLLIQFQNNGVVDDSQLPKDRFSAERLKGVDSTLKIQPAKLEDSAVYLCASSPRLASTNEQFFGPGTRLTVL.

The table lists this clone with many counts. The chain is built from TRBV6-4 and TRBJ2-1; 9 bases fit TRBD1. The trim removed 5 bases at V and 6 bases at J, leaving 5 bases unmatched. The germline V gene has CDR1 MRHNA and CDR2 SNTAGT. This CDR3 spans 14 amino acids. The CDR3 spells CASSPGQGSNEQFF. The DNA for the CDR3 is TGTGCCAGCAGTCCGGGACAGGGTTCCAATGAGCAGTTCTTC.

This clone was seen ten or more times. This chain uses TRBV25-1 with TRBJ1-2, with D possibly matching TRBD1 (5 bases). This CDR3 has 15 amino acids. Germline assignment: CDR1 MGHDK and CDR2 SYGVNS. V was clipped by 2 bases and J by 1 base, with 11 bases between them. The CDR3 DNA reads TGTGCCAGCAGTGAACTTGGTGGGGGTAACTATGGCTACACCTTC. Amino acids: CASSELGGGNYGYTF.

This clone was counted ten times or more. The chain carries TRBV5-1 and TRBJ2-1; TRBD2 matches at 13 bases. CDR1 SGHRS and CDR2 YFSETQ come from the germline V gene. With 4 bases clipped from V and 9 bases from J, the junction kept 10 bases outside the gene matches. This CDR3 region has 16 residues. The CDR3 DNA follows: TGCGCCAGCAGCACCCCCGGACTAGCGGGAGTTAGTGAGCAGTTCTTC. Protein: CASSTPGLAGVSEQFF.

At least ten counts were recorded for this clone. Within the sample, other DNA sequences also encode this same CDR3. The rearrangement links TRBV24-1 to TRBJ2-1, with unresolved D. The CDR3 runs to 12 residues. Per the germline V gene, CDR1 is KGHDR and CDR2 is SFDVKD. V was clipped by 3 bases and J by 5 bases, with 4 bases between them. CDR3 DNA: TGTGCCACCAGTGATCTACACAATGAGCAGTTCTTC. Translation: CATSDLHNEQFF.

This clone was picked up many times. V and J are TRBV11-1 and TRBJ2-1; 14 bases map to TRBD2. Germline V gene data show CDR1 as SGHAT and CDR2 as FQDESV (reference sequence). CDR3 size: 17 residues. Unmatched junction bases numbered 7, after V lost 5 bases and J lost 4 bases. The CDR3 nucleotides are TGTGCCAGCAGCCCCGGACTAGCGGGAGGTGGTTACAATGAGCAGTTCTTC. Encoded protein: CASSPGLAGGGYNEQFF.

Only a few counts were recorded for this clone. A read error may explain this, as a much larger clone is one base away. The sample holds other DNA sequences that translate to the same CDR3. The chain links TRBV7-9 to TRBJ2-5; 9 bases fit TRBD1. CDR3 length: 13 amino acids. Trimming took 11 bases from V and 4 from J; bases not matched to a gene: 8. Germline V lookup: CDR1 SEHNR, CDR2 FQNEAQ (reference sequence). CDR3 sequence (DNA): TGTGCCTCACGGGACAGGGAAACAGAGACCCAGTACTTC. It encodes CASRDRETETQYF.

Ten or more counts support this clone. The chain joins TRBV19 to TRBJ2-1, with 9 positions matching TRBD1. V was pared by 5 bases and J by 5 bases, with 10 bases of the junction left unmatched. Germline V gene lookup returns CDR1 LNHDA and CDR2 SQIVND (reference sequence). The CDR3 loop spans 16 amino acids. CDR3 region: CASSRGGTGWHNEQFF. In DNA form, the CDR3 reads TGTGCCAGTAGTCGTGGCGGGACAGGGTGGCACAATGAGCAGTTCTTC.

This clone was counted only a few times. The chain links TRBV28 to TRBJ1-2, with D perhaps TRBD1 (5 bases). The CDR3 consists of 13 residues. Trimming cost V 3 bases and J 7 bases, with 12 bases left between them. Germline-derived CDR1 and CDR2 are MDHEN and SYDVKM. CDR3 residues: CASSLYLGGGYTF. The CDR3 nucleotides read TGTGCCAGCAGTTTGTATCTGGGGGGTGGCTACACCTTC.

For the CDR3, the DNA is TGTGCCAGCATCCGTGGGGCCAGGGGGTACGATCAGTACGTC. Amino acids: CASIRGARGYDQYV. The gene calls are TRBV28 and TRBJ2-7; TRBD1 matches 7 bases. The CDR3 totals 14 residues. CDR1 and CDR2 from the germline V gene are MDHEN and SYDVKM.